This T cell receptor beta chain was documented in a study of shared clonotypes between healthy human individuals. Germline CDR1 reads SGHAT; CDR2 reads FQNNGV. V lost 5 bases and J lost 0, with 14 bases in between. This CDR3 region has 17 residues. Per the study methods: With immunoSEQ giving junction-only sequences and no quality scores, filtering differed. Some clones are missing from TCRdb's copy, which holds only in-frame ones; the method was immunoSEQ multiplex PCR. D and trimming were read from the DNA, whereas the V and J calls and clone size are those reported in that table. The sample consists of roughly 330,000 clones, 74% of them appearing once.

The source material was memory CD4+ T cells sorted from blood. Subset noted: CD45RA-negative fraction. The sequence was collected from a man aged 30 to 39 in good health. This rearrangement joins TRBV11-2 to TRBJ2-6, with a possible D match to TRBD2 (6 bases). CDR3 in DNA: TGTGCCAGCAGCCGCTTAGTCGGGGGCTCTGGGGCCAACGTCCTGACTTTC. Translated: CASSRLVGGSGANVLTF. Supplemented by reference TRBV11-2 and TRBJ2-6, the full variable domain reads EAGVAQSPRYKIIEKRQSVAFWCNPISGHATLYWYQQILGQGPKLLIQFQNNGVVDDSQLPKDRFSAERLKGVDSTLKIQPAKLEDSAVYLCASSRLVGGSGANVLTFGAGSRLTVL.